This TCR beta chain comes out of a study of blood T cell repertoires in COVID-19. Germline CDR1 reads LNHNV; CDR2 reads YYDKDF (reference sequence). The CDR3 loop spans 16 amino acids. With 0 bases removed from V and 4 bases from J, the gap between germline ends came to 13 bases. There are many counts of this clone. Produced via immunoSEQ multiplex PCR; TCRdb's table is partial and in-frame only. Of 140,000 to 150,000 clones detected, about nine tenths appear once; the ten largest clones hold approximately 4.3%. Sequencing was performed on PBMCs or T cells enriched from blood (not recorded which). The sequence was collected from a woman in her forties who had been exposed to COVID-19. The V and J genes are TRBV15 and TRBJ1-5; unclear D gene. The CDR3 DNA reads TGTGCCACCAGCAGAGATCTGGCCTTCACAAATCAGCCCCAGCATTTT. The encoded protein is CATSRDLAFTNQPQHF.